Listed below are T cell receptor beta chains from one sample, sequenced in a study of T cells in Graves' hyperthyroidism and ophthalmopathy. TCRdb called the multiplex PCR reads again in MiXCR, with one record for every CDR3 protein. The data show 450,000 to 600,000 distinct CDR3 sequences, about 20% seen once. Source material: blood. Source of these receptors: a man aged 35 to 55 with Graves' ophthalmopathy. Both conserved end residues are part of each CDR3. Each record gives: J gene, D gene, clone size, V gene, CDR3 protein, CDR3 DNA. A D gene is named only where the DNA matches it firmly. Rows may omit the clone size; those that give it use once, few, many or a size class.

TRBJ2-1,TRBD2,many,TRBV2,CASNLLVGLAGATDYNEQFF,TGTGCCAGCAACCTCCTCGTAGGGCTAGCGGGAGCGACCGACTACAATGAGCAGTTCTTC
TRBJ2-2,NA,few,TRBV12-3/TRBV12-4,CASRGREPGELFF,TGTGCCAGCCGGGGAAGAGAGCCCGGGGAGCTGTTTTTT
TRBJ1-6,NA,NA,TRBV12-3/TRBV12-4,CASSRQERGSPLHF,TGTGCCAGCAGCCGACAGGAACGGGGTTCACCCCTCCACTTT
TRBJ2-2,NA,many,TRBV7-8,CASSSGPHTGELFF,TGTGCCAGCAGCTCCGGGCCTCACACCGGGGAGCTGTTTTTT
TRBJ2-7,TRBD1,many,TRBV7-9,CASSGWTGGYEQYF,TGTGCCAGCAGCGGTTGGACAGGCGGCTACGAGCAGTACTTC
TRBJ2-1,NA,NA,TRBV20-1,CSAETGHSYNEQFF,TGCAGTGCCGAGACGGGTCACTCCTACAATGAGCAGTTCTTC
TRBJ1-5,TRBD1,NA,TRBV7-2,CASSLSGGQGSGQLQHF,TGTGCCAGCAGCCTATCAGGGGGACAGGGATCCGGTCAGCTCCAGCATTTT
TRBJ2-1,NA,many,TRBV12-3/TRBV12-4,CASSLIGGYNEQFF,TGTGCCAGCAGTTTAATTGGGGGTTACAATGAGCAGTTCTTC
TRBJ2-3,NA,few,TRBV5-1,CASSLGTSFGTDTQYF,TGCGCCAGCAGCCTTGGAACTAGCTTTGGCACAGATACGCAGTATTTT
TRBJ2-2,TRBD2,few,TRBV14,CASSPLAGRDTGELFF,TGTGCCAGCAGCCCCTTAGCGGGACGGGACACCGGGGAGCTGTTTTTT
TRBJ2-1,TRBD2,NA,TRBV5-1,CASSTGTSVAYNEQFF,TGCGCCAGCAGCACGGGGACTAGCGTAGCCTACAATGAGCAGTTCTTC
TRBJ2-7,NA,few,TRBV20-1,CSATHSGHEQYF,TGCAGTGCTACTCACTCCGGGCACGAGCAGTACTTC
TRBJ1-4,NA,few,TRBV2,CASSPPRGATNEKLFF,TGTGCCAGCAGTCCACCCCGGGGGGCAACTAATGAAAAACTGTTTTTT
TRBJ2-7,NA,many,TRBV2,CASKPRQSSYEQYF,TGTGCCAGCAAACCGCGGCAGTCTTCCTACGAGCAGTACTTC
TRBJ2-1,TRBD1,NA,TRBV6-2/TRBV6-3,CASSYPGQGISEQFF,TGTGCCAGCAGTTATCCGGGACAGGGAATCAGTGAGCAGTTCTTC
TRBJ1-6,TRBD1,few,TRBV20-1,CSARRDSQATHSPLHF,TGCAGTGCTAGAAGGGACAGCCAGGCTACCCATTCACCCCTCCACTTT
TRBJ2-4,TRBD2,few,TRBV4-1,CASSQVRVGGTSQNIQYF,TGCGCCAGCAGCCAAGTTCGGGTGGGAGGGACTAGCCAAAACATTCAGTACTTC
TRBJ1-1,NA,few,TRBV7-8,CASSSDRANTEAFF,TGTGCCAGCAGCTCGGACAGAGCGAACACTGAAGCTTTCTTT
TRBJ2-5,NA,many,TRBV12-3/TRBV12-4,CASRKPGPSETQYF,TGTGCCAGCAGGAAACCGGGACCATCGGAGACCCAGTACTTC
TRBJ2-3,TRBD2,NA,TRBV10-3,CAIRDGLAGEVGTDTQYF,TGTGCCATCAGGGATGGACTAGCGGGAGAGGTGGGCACAGATACGCAGTATTTT
TRBJ2-5,TRBD2,many,TRBV7-2,CASSLSGRAPRETQYF,TGTGCCAGCAGCTTAAGCGGGAGGGCCCCCCGGGAGACCCAGTACTTC
TRBJ2-7,NA,once,TRBV5-6,CASSPPGAHHYEQYF,TGTGCCAGCAGTCCGCCGGGGGCTCACCACTACGAGCAGTACTTC
TRBJ2-7,TRBD1,many,TRBV6-1,CASSEEGTGGHEQYF,TGTGCCAGCAGTGAAGAAGGGACAGGGGGCCACGAGCAGTACTTC
TRBJ2-1,NA,NA,TRBV7-9,CASSSSKQDEQFF,TGTGCCAGCAGCTCGAGCAAGCAGGATGAGCAGTTCTTC
TRBJ2-4,NA,NA,TRBV30,CASSAGEWGDIQYF,TGTGCCAGTAGCGCCGGGGAGTGGGGAGACATTCAGTACTTC
TRBJ1-2,NA,many,TRBV3-1,CASSHRQTQEANYGYTF,TGTGCCAGCAGCCATAGGCAAACCCAGGAAGCTAACTATGGCTACACCTTC
TRBJ1-1,NA,NA,TRBV6-8,CASSSIHGAGTEAFF,TGTGCCAGCAGTTCAATTCACGGGGCTGGCACTGAAGCTTTCTTT
TRBJ1-6,NA,NA,TRBV2,CASKGHPNSPLHF,TGTGCCAGCAAGGGACATCCGAATTCACCCCTCCACTTT
TRBJ2-3,TRBD2,many,TRBV28,CASNSAGAGDSTDTQYF,TGTGCCAGCAATAGCGCAGGAGCGGGGGATTCCACAGATACGCAGTATTTT
TRBJ2-3,NA,NA,TRBV24-1,CATSDVQGTQYF,TGTGCCACCAGTGATGTTCAGGGGACGCAGTATTTT
TRBJ2-7,TRBD1,few,TRBV3-1,CASSPWTGGFPSDEQYF,TGTGCCAGCAGCCCTTGGACAGGGGGCTTCCCCTCCGACGAGCAGTACTTC
TRBJ1-2,NA,few,TRBV20-1,CSAREGRSSGYGYTF,TGCAGTGCTAGAGAGGGACGGTCCTCTGGCTATGGCTACACCTTC
TRBJ1-1,NA,NA,TRBV19,CASTPWGEMNTEAFF,TGTGCCAGTACACCTTGGGGGGAGATGAACACTGAAGCTTTCTTT